The following is a T cell receptor beta chain sequence with its context. This record comes from a study of CD8 T cells in ankylosing spondylitis. TCRdb itself ran the 5' RACE reads through MiXCR, one entry per CDR3 protein. Of approximately 220,000 distinct CDR3 sequences in the sample, 20% to 30% are singletons; the top ten hold more than 6.5%. Germline lookup yields CDR1 SGHRS and CDR2 YFSETQ. This CDR3 contains 15 residues. V lost 0 bases, J lost 2 bases, and 12 bases lay in between. The TCR was taken from a male donor with ankylosing spondylitis or in good health (not recorded which). Material for sequencing was blood, either unsorted or a sorted T cell fraction (not recorded which). The chain couples TRBV5-1 to TRBJ2-7, with a tentative D call TRBD2 (6 bases). The CDR3 protein is CASSLDSGDAYEQYF. CDR3 DNA sequence: TGCGCCAGCAGCTTGGACTCGGGAGACGCCTACGAGCAGTACTTC.